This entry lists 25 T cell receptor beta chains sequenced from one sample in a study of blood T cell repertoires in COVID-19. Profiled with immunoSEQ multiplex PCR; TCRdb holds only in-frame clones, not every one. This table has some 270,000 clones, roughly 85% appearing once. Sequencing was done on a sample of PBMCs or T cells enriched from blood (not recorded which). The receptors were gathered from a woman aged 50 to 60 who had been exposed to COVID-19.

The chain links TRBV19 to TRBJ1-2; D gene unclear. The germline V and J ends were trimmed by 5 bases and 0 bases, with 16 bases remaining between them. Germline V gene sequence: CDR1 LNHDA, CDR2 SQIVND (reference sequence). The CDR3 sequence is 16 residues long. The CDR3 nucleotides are TGTGCCAGTAGTGAGGGTCCCCTTCCCTCTAACTATGGCTACACCTTC. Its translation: CASSEGPLPSNYGYTF. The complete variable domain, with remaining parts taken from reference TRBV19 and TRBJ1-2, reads DGGITQSPKYLFRKEGQNVTLSCEQNLNHDAMYWYRQDPGQGLRLIYYSQIVNDFQKGDIAEGYSVSREKKESFPLTVTSAQKNPTAFYLCASSEGPLPSNYGYTFGSGTRLTVV.

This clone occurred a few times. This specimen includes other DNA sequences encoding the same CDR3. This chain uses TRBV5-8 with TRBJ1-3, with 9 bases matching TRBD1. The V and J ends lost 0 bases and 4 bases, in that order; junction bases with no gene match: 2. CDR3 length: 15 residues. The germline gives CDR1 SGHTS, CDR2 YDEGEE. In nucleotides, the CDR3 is TGTGCCAGCAGCTTGGGACAGGGGGTAGGAAACACCATATATTTT. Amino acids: CASSLGQGVGNTIYF.

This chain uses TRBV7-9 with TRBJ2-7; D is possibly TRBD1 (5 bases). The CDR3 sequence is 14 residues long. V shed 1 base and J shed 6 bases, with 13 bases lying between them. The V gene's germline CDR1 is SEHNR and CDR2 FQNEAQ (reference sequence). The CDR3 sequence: CASSLEGREAEQYF. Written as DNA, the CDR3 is TGTGCCAGCAGCTTAGAGGGCAGGGAAGCCGAGCAGTACTTC.

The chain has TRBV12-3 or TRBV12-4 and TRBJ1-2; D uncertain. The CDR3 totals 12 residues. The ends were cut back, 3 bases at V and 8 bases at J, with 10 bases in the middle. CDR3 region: CASSFPGNGYTF. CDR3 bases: TGTGCCAGCAGTTTTCCGGGGAACGGCTACACCTTC.

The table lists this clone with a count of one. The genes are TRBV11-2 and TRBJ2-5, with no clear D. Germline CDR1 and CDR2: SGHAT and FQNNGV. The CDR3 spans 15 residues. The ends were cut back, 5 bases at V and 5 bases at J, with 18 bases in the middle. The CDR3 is CASSLPENRVETQYF. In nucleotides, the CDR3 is TGTGCCAGCAGCCTCCCCGAGAACAGAGTGGAGACCCAGTACTTC.

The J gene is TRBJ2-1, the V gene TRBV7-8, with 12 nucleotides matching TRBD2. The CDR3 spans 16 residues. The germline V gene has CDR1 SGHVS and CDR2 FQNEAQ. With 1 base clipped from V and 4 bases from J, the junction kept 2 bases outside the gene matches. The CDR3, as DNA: TGTGCCAGCAGCTTAGGGGGGACTAGCGGGTACAATGAGCAGTTCTTC. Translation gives CASSLGGTSGYNEQFF.

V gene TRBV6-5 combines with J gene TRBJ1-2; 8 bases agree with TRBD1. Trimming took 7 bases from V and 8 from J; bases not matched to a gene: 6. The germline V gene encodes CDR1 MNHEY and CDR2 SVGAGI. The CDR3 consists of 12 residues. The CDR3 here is CASIPGGWGYTF. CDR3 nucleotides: TGTGCCAGCATCCCAGGGGGCTGGGGCTACACCTTC.

DNA of the CDR3: TGTGCCAGCAGTGTGGACAGCGTGAATTCACCCCTCCACTTT. This translates into CASSVDSVNSPLHF. This chain joins TRBV27 and TRBJ1-6; possibly TRBD1 for D (6 bases). Germline V CDR1 and CDR2: MNHEY, SMNVEV (reference sequence). The ends were cut back, 5 bases at V and 7 bases at J, with 12 bases in the middle. The CDR3 has 14 residues.

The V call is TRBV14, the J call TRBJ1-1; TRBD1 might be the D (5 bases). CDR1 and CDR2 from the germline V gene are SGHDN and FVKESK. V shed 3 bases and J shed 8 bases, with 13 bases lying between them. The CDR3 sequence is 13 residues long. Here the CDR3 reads CASSQVRVSEAFF. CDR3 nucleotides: TGTGCCAGCAGCCAGGTCAGGGTCAGCGAAGCTTTCTTT.

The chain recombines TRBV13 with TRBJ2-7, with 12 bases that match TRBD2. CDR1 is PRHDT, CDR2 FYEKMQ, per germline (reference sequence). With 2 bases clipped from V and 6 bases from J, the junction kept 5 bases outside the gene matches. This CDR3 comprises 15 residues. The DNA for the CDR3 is TGTGCCAGCAGCTTACTAGCGGGGGGGTTAACCGAGCAGTACTTC. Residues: CASSLLAGGLTEQYF.

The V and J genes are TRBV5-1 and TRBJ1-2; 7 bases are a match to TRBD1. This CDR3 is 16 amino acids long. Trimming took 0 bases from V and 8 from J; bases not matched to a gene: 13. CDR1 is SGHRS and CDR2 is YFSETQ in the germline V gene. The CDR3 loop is CASSLEGPEGARGYTF. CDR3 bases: TGCGCCAGCAGCTTGGAGGGACCGGAGGGGGCGCGAGGCTACACCTTC.

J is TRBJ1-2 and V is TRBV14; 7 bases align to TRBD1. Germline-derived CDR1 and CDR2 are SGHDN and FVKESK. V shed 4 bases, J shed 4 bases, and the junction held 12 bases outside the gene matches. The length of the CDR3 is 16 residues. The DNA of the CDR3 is TGTGCCAGCAGCCGTTACAGGCGGGACAGCCTCTATGGCTACACCTTC. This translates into CASSRYRRDSLYGYTF.

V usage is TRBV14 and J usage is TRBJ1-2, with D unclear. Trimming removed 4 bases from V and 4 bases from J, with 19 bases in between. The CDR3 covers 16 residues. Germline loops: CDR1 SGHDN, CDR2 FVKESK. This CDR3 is CASSPHGSARAYGYTF. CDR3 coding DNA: TGTGCCAGCAGCCCTCATGGCAGCGCCAGAGCCTATGGCTACACCTTC.

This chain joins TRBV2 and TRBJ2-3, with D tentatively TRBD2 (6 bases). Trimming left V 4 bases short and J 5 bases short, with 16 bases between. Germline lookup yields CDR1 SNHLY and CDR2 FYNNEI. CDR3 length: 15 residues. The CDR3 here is CASSGDSTTKDTQYF. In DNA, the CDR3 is TGTGCCAGCAGTGGGGACTCCACCACCAAAGATACGCAGTATTTT.

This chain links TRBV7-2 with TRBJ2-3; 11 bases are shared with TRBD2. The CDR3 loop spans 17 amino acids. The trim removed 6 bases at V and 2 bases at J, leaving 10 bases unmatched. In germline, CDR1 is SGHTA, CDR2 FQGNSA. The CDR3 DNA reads TGTGCCAGCAGATGGACCATAGCGGGGGGGCTCACAGATACGCAGTATTTT. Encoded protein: CASRWTIAGGLTDTQYF.

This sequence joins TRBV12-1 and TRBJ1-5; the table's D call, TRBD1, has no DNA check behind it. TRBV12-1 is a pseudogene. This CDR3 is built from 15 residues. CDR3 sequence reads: CASSFAGGGNQPQHF. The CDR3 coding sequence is TGTGCCAGCAGCTTTGCTGGGGGCGGCAATCAGCCCCAGCATTTT.

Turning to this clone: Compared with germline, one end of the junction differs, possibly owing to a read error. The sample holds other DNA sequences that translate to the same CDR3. The CDR3, as DNA: TGTGCCAGCAGTTTAACCGGGGGACAGGGCTACGAGCAGTACTTC. This gives the protein CASSLTGGQGYEQYF. V usage is TRBV7-3 and J usage is TRBJ2-7; 9 bases fit TRBD1. The V gene's germline CDR1 is SGHTA and CDR2 FQGTGA. The CDR3 runs 15 residues.

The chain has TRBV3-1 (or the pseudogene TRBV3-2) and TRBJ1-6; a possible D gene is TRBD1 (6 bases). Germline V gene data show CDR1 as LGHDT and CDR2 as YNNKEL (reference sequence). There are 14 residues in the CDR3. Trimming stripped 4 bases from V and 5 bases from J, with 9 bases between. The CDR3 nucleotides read TGTGCCAGCAGCCTGACAGGCGATAATTCACCCCTCCACTTT. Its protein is CASSLTGDNSPLHF.

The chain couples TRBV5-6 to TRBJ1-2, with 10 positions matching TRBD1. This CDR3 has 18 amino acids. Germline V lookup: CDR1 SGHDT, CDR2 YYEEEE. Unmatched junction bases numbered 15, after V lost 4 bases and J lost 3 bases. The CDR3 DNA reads TGTGCCAGCAGCCCACCCCTAGACAGGGGGCCTAAGGACTATGGCTACACCTTC. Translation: CASSPPLDRGPKDYGYTF.

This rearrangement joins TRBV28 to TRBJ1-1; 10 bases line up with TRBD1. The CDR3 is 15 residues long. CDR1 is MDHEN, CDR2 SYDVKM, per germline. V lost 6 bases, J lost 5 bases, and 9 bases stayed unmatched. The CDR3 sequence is CASRTGGAGNTEAFF. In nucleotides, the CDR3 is TGTGCCAGCAGGACAGGGGGCGCGGGGAATACTGAAGCTTTCTTT.

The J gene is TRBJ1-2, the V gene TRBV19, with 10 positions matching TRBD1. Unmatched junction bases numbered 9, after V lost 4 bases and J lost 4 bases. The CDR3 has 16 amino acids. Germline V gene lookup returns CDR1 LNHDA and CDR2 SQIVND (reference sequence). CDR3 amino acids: CASSKGQGVSVYGYTF. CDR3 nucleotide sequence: TGTGCCAGTAGTAAAGGACAGGGGGTTAGCGTCTATGGCTACACCTTC.

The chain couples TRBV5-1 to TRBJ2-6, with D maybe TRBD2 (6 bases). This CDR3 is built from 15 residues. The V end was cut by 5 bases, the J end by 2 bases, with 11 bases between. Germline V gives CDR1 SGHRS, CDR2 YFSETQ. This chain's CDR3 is CASRGGEAGANVLTF. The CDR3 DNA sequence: TGCGCCAGCAGAGGCGGGGAGGCTGGGGCCAACGTCCTGACTTTC.

CDR3 in DNA: TGTGCCACCAGCAGAGGGGGGACAGGGCCTCTGGCTAACTATGGCTACACCTTC. Its translation is CATSRGGTGPLANYGYTF. The rearrangement links TRBV15 to TRBJ1-2; 9 nucleotides match TRBD1. CDR1 and CDR2 from the germline V gene are LNHNV and YYDKDF (reference sequence). Trimming removed 1 base from V and 0 bases from J; junction bases left unmatched: 9. The CDR3 has 18 residues. The variable domain in full, with the rest retrieved from reference TRBV15 and TRBJ1-2, is DAMVIQNPRYQVTQFGKPVTLSCSQTLNHNVMYWYQQKSSQAPKLLFHYYDKDFNNEADTPDNFQSRRPNTSFCFLDIRSPGLGDTAMYLCATSRGGTGPLANYGYTFGSGTRLTVV.

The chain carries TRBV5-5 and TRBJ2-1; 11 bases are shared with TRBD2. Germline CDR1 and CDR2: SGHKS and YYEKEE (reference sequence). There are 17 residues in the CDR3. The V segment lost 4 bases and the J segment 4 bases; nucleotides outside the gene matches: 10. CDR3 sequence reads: CASSALLAGVSYNEQFF. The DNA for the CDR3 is TGTGCCAGCAGCGCTTTACTAGCGGGGGTTTCTTACAATGAGCAGTTCTTC.

The CDR3 DNA reads as TGTGCCAGCAGCTTAGGATTAGGAGTTGACGGGTCCTACAATGAGCAGTTCTTC. Its protein is CASSLGLGVDGSYNEQFF. The chain has TRBV7-2 and TRBJ2-1; D uncertain. Germline assignment: CDR1 SGHTA and CDR2 FQGNSA. The CDR3 is 18 residues long. Trimming took off 1 base at V and 1 base at J, with 17 bases between the two ends.